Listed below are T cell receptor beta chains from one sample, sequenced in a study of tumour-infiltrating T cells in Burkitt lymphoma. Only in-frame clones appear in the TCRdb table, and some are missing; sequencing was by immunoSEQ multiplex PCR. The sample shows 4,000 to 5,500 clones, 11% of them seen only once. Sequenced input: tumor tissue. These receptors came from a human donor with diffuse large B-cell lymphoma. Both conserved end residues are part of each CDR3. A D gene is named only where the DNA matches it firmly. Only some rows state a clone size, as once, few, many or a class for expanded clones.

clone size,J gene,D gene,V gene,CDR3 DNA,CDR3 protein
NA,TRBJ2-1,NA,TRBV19,TGTGCCAGTAGTATCACCGGGACACCCTCGGGGAATGAGCAGTTCTTC,CASSITGTPSGNEQFF
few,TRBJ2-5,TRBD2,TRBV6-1,TGTGCCAGCAGTGCGGATAGCGGGGGGGCAGAGACCCAGTACTTC,CASSADSGGAETQYF
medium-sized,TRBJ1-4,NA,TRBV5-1,TGCGCCAGCAGCCGGCCCATTGGACAATTTAGAAAACTGTTTTTT,CASSRPIGQFRKLFF
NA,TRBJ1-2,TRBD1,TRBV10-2,TGCGCCAGCACCGACGGACAGGGGGTAACCTATGGCTACACCTTC,CASTDGQGVTYGYTF
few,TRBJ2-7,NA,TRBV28,TGTGCCAGCAGTTTGGGCACTACTTCCTACGAGCAGTACTTC,CASSLGTTSYEQYF
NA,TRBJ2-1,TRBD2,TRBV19,TGTGCCAGTAGTATAGTGGCTAGCGGGGCGAATGAGCAGTTCTTC,CASSIVASGANEQFF
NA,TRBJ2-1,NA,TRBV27,TGTGCCAGCAGTTTAGGGGGCCCCTACAATGAGCAGTTCTTC,CASSLGGPYNEQFF
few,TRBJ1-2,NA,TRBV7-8,TGTGCCAGCAGCCCCATTTTAAACAGAGGAGGCGACTATGGCTACACCTTC,CASSPILNRGGDYGYTF
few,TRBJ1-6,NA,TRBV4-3,TGCGCCAGCAGCCAAGATTCCGTCGGGGGCGAGCCTTCACCCCTCCACTTT,CASSQDSVGGEPSPLHF
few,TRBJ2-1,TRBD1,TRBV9,TGTGCCAGCAGCGTTTGGGACAGCCCCTACAATGAGCAGTTCTTC,CASSVWDSPYNEQFF
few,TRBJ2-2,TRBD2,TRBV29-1,TGCAGCGTTGAGGGTAGCGGGGGGCTGACCGGGGAGCTGTTTTTT,CSVEGSGGLTGELFF
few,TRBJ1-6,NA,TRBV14,TGTGCCAGCAGCCAAGGACAGTGGGATTCACCCCTCCACTTT,CASSQGQWDSPLHF
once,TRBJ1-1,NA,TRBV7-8,TGTGCCAGCTTTGCGACTGGGTACACTGAAGCTTTCTTT,CASFATGYTEAFF
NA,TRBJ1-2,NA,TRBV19,TGTGCCAGTACCCCGGACACCTATGGCTACACCTTC,CASTPDTYGYTF
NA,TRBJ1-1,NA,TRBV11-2,TGTGCCAGCAGCTTAGCCCTAAGGGGGGACACTGAAGCTTTCTTT,CASSLALRGDTEAFF